This TCR beta chain came from a study of shared clonotypes between healthy human individuals. Subsets obtained from CD4+ cells comprised CD45RA+ naive and CD45RA-negative memory cells. CDR3 size: 14 residues. CDR1 and CDR2 (germline): MNHEY, SMNVEV (reference sequence). The V end lost 10 bases, the J end lost 1 base, and 13 bases lay between the germline ends. The authors distributed each subset's genomic DNA evenly over several immunoSEQ plates. Using immunoSEQ multiplex PCR, the repertoire was profiled, and TCRdb retains in-frame clones only, with some absent. The sample contains approximately 2.5 million clones, approximately 92% of which appear only once.

The TCR comes from a man younger than 30 in good health. Sequences were obtained from naive CD4+ T cells sorted from blood. Subset denoted: CD45RA+ positively selected. The chain is built from TRBV27 and TRBJ2-2; D perhaps matches TRBD1 (6 bases). CDR3: CATSGVLNTGELFF. The CDR3 nucleotides are TGTGCCACCTCAGGGGTCCTGAACACCGGGGAGCTGTTTTTT.